Described below is a single T cell receptor beta chain sequence and its context. The sample originates from a study of blood T cell repertoires in COVID-19. Study information: Samples representing acute and convalescent COVID-19 were sourced from the United States, Italy and Spain. The analysed material was cDNA or gDNA that came from T cells, B-cell-depleted T cells, or PBMCs.

Measured with immunoSEQ multiplex PCR; TCRdb has only the in-frame clones, and not every one. The table has approximately 300,000 clones, more than 90% seen once. Which cohort a participant joined came from the clinical history participants gave. Cohort 3 donors were reported recovered after two negative PCRs, clearance, or symptom resolution. With 0 bases clipped from V and 1 base from J, the junction kept 1 base outside the gene matches. The CDR3 sequence is 15 residues long. CDR1 and CDR2 (germline): LGHNA, YNFKEQ. The receptor was derived from a man in his sixties who had recovered from COVID-19. The V gene is TRBV4-2, the J gene TRBJ2-7; 9 nucleotides align to TRBD1. Sequences were obtained from PBMCs or T cells enriched from blood (not recorded which). This chain's CDR3 is CASSQEGTGSYEQYF. In DNA form, the CDR3 reads TGTGCCAGCAGCCAAGAAGGGACAGGGTCCTACGAGCAGTACTTC.